One and the same sample provided the 18 T cell receptor beta chains below, sequenced in a study of blood T cell repertoires in COVID-19. Assay: immunoSEQ multiplex PCR; the TCRdb copy retains only in-frame clones and omits some. The table shows fewer than 200,000 clones, with less than 90% occurring only once. Material for sequencing was peripheral blood. These receptors all come from a woman aged 70-85 years with COVID-19, enrolled during active disease.

This clone was counted a few times. The V gene is TRBV7-3, the J gene TRBJ2-3, with TRBD1 matching 9 bases. This CDR3 is built from 15 residues. Germline CDR1 and CDR2: SGHTA and FQGTGA. Germline trimming cut 1 base from V and 1 base from J; bases unmatched to any gene: 0. The CDR3 loop is CASSLRTGGTDTQYF. The DNA for the CDR3 is TGTGCCAGCAGCTTAAGGACAGGGGGCACAGATACGCAGTATTTT.

The J gene is TRBJ2-1, the V gene TRBV5-1, with 13 bases aligning to TRBD2. This CDR3 comprises 16 residues. The J segment lost 6 bases and the V segment lost 5 bases, leaving 8 bases of the junction unmatched. CDR1 and CDR2 from the germline V gene are SGHRS and YFSETQ. The CDR3 protein is CASSSGGTSGINEQFF. The CDR3 bases are TGCGCCAGCAGTTCCGGCGGGACTAGCGGGATCAATGAGCAGTTCTTC.

This chain connects TRBV9 to TRBJ2-6; TRBD1 matches 8 bases. This CDR3 has 15 amino acids. The V gene's germline CDR1 is SGDLS and CDR2 YYNGEE. With 3 bases clipped from V and 4 bases from J, the junction kept 3 bases outside the gene matches. As DNA, the CDR3 is TGTGCCAGCAGCGGCAGGGGGCCCGGGGCCAACGTCCTGACTTTC. Translating gives CASSGRGPGANVLTF. The variable domain in full, with the rest retrieved from reference TRBV9 and TRBJ2-6, is DSGVTQTPKHLITATGQRVTLRCSPRSGDLSVYWYQQSLDQGLQFLIQYYNGEERAKGNILERFSAQQFPDLHSELNLSSLELGDSALYFCASSGRGPGANVLTFGAGSRLTVL.

V is TRBV2 and J is TRBJ1-5, with a tentative D call TRBD1 (6 bases). The length of the CDR3 is 16 residues. Germline V gives CDR1 SNHLY, CDR2 FYNNEI. Trimming took 0 bases from V and 8 from J, leaving 17 bases between them. The CDR3 DNA reads TGTGCCAGCAGTGAAGCGCTTCGGGGGGCTGGAGAGCCCCAGCATTTT. Its translation: CASSEALRGAGEPQHF.

V gene TRBV19 combines with J gene TRBJ2-1, with TRBD2 identical over 8 bases. CDR1 is LNHDA, CDR2 SQIVND, per germline (reference sequence). The ends lost 4 bases at V and 8 bases at J; junction bases unmatched: 10. This CDR3 contains 15 residues. This CDR3 reads CASSNFAGGGDEQFF. The CDR3 DNA reads as TGTGCCAGTAGTAATTTCGCGGGAGGCGGCGATGAGCAGTTCTTC.

The chain employs TRBV18 and TRBJ2-2; 7 positions agree with TRBD1. V gave up 2 bases and J gave up 4 bases; unmatched junction bases: 10. Germline lookup yields CDR1 KGHSH and CDR2 LQKENI. This CDR3 contains 17 residues. CDR3 DNA sequence: TGTGCCAGCTCACCAGGGAACAGGGGAGTGCGCACCGGGGAGCTGTTTTTT. It is translated as CASSPGNRGVRTGELFF.

The chain combines TRBV7-9 with TRBJ1-4; possibly TRBD1 for D (6 bases). The V gene lost 3 bases and the J gene lost 8 bases, with 19 bases spanning the gap. This CDR3 contains 16 residues. CDR1 and CDR2 (germline): SEHNR, FQNEAQ (reference sequence). CDR3 sequence (DNA): TGTGCCAGCAGCTTGCTAAGACCAGGGGTATCCGAAAAACTGTTTTTT. Its protein is CASSLLRPGVSEKLFF. The full variable domain, rest sourced from reference TRBV7-9 and TRBJ1-4, is DTGVSQNPRHKITKRGQNVTFRCDPISEHNRLYWYRQTLGQGPEFLTYFQNEAQLEKSRLLSDRFSAERPKGSFSTLEIQRTEQGDSAMYLCASSLLRPGVSEKLFFGSGTQLSVL.

This clone was counted a single time. V and J are TRBV11-1 and TRBJ1-4, with 8 bases that match TRBD1. The CDR3 is made up of 14 amino acids. V trimming: 6 bases; J trimming: 6 bases; junction bases outside the gene matches: 6. Germline CDR1 is SGHAT and CDR2 is FQDESV (reference sequence). The CDR3 bases are TGTGCCAGCAGATTCGGACAGGGTGATGAAAAACTGTTTTTT. Protein: CASRFGQGDEKLFF.

The J gene is TRBJ1-2, the V gene TRBV5-1; 8 bases are shared with TRBD1. CDR3 length: 15 amino acids. The V gene's germline CDR1 is SGHRS and CDR2 YFSETQ. V lost 2 bases and J lost 4; bases outside the gene matches: 7. CDR3 DNA sequence: TGCGCCAGCAGCTTTACAGGGGGGTTAGCCTATGGCTACACCTTC. Its translation: CASSFTGGLAYGYTF.

The V and J genes are TRBV4-1 and TRBJ2-3, with 10 bases aligning to TRBD1. CDR1 is MGHRA, CDR2 YSYEKL, per germline. The CDR3 consists of 16 residues. J lost 4 bases, V lost 4 bases, and 8 bases had no gene match. The CDR3 DNA follows: TGCGCCAGCAGCCCGGGGACAGGGGCTATCGCAGATACGCAGTATTTT. Translated: CASSPGTGAIADTQYF.

The chain combines TRBV4-3 with TRBJ1-5; the D is unclear. Per the germline V gene, CDR1 is LGHNA and CDR2 is YSLEER. The CDR3 is 13 amino acids. Trimming took off 0 bases at V and 7 bases at J, with 7 bases between the two ends. The CDR3 nucleotides read TGCGCCAGCAGCCAAGACCAATTGCAGCCCCAGCATTTT. Protein product: CASSQDQLQPQHF.

The chain employs TRBV29-1 and TRBJ2-7; 7 bases match TRBD1. The length of the CDR3 is 14 residues. With 6 bases clipped from V and 0 bases from J, the junction kept 8 bases outside the gene matches. Germline values: CDR1 SQVTM, CDR2 ANQGSEA. The CDR3 sequence is CSVRYRDSSYEQYF. CDR3 in DNA: TGCAGCGTCAGATACCGGGACAGCTCCTACGAGCAGTACTTC.

The genes are TRBV11-2 and TRBJ2-1, with a tentative D call TRBD1 (6 bases). The V end was cut by 5 bases, the J end by 5 bases, with 10 bases between. Germline assignment: CDR1 SGHAT and CDR2 FQNNGV. The CDR3 totals 13 residues. CDR3 residues: CASSLDRDNEQFF. In DNA form, the CDR3 reads TGTGCCAGCAGCCTGGACAGAGACAATGAGCAGTTCTTC.

This clone was observed a single time. Other DNA variants within this sample encode the same CDR3. The J gene is TRBJ2-6, the V gene TRBV18, with D uncertain. Trimming took 3 bases from V and 0 from J, leaving 3 bases between them. CDR3 length: 14 residues. The germline CDR1 and CDR2 sequences are KGHSH and LQKENI. The CDR3 nucleotides are TGTGCCAGCTCACCTCTCTCTGGGGCCAACGTCCTGACTTTC. Translated, it gives CASSPLSGANVLTF.

The V call is TRBV6-2 or TRBV6-3, the J call TRBJ2-7, with 7 positions matching TRBD2. This CDR3 contains 15 residues. From germline, CDR1 is MNHEY and CDR2 SVGEGT. With 5 bases clipped from V and 1 base from J, the junction kept 8 bases outside the gene matches. The CDR3 sequence: CASSPTGGSSYEQYF. The CDR3 nucleotides read TGTGCCAGCAGTCCAACGGGCGGGAGTTCCTACGAGCAGTACTTC.

CDR3 DNA: TGCGCCAGCAGTACCCGTACGGGAGGGCCTAATGAGCAGTTCTTC. This codes for CASSTRTGGPNEQFF. This chain connects TRBV5-1 to TRBJ2-1, with TRBD2 matching 8 bases. The CDR3 runs to 15 residues. CDR1 is SGHRS and CDR2 is YFSETQ in the germline V gene. J lost 7 bases, V lost 5 bases, and 11 bases had no gene match.

V usage is TRBV19 and J usage is TRBJ1-5; TRBD1 might be the D (5 bases). The CDR3 totals 13 residues. Germline lookup yields CDR1 LNHDA and CDR2 SQIVND (reference sequence). With 11 bases removed from V and 2 bases from J, the gap between germline ends came to 13 bases. The CDR3 DNA is TGTGCCGCCTCCAGGGAGGGCAATCAGCCCCAGCATTTT. Protein sequence: CAASREGNQPQHF.

The gene calls are TRBV20-1 and TRBJ2-7; D might be TRBD2 (6 bases). Germline CDR1 DFQATT, CDR2 SNEGSKA (reference sequence). The CDR3 is 14 residues long. V lost 3 bases and J 3 bases, leaving 15 bases between the germline ends. CDR3 DNA sequence: TGCAGTGCTAGTCGGGACTTAGGTGGCTACGAGCAGTACTTC. Translation: CSASRDLGGYEQYF.